This T cell receptor beta chain emerged from a study of response to subunit inactivated influenza vaccine (dated by TCRdb to 2017 to 2018). Describing the broader study: Deep quantitative T cell receptor repertoire profiling was used in the study to track responses to a trivalent subunit inactivated influenza vaccine. Study-wide conclusions, independent of this receptor: The authors proposed that each seasonal influenza vaccination may bring in only a limited number of new T cells.

Remarks on this clonotype: The antigen it recognizes is unknown. The record has no base qualities; no much larger clone is one base away.

Based on the germline V gene (reference sequence), the CDR1 and CDR2 sequences are LNHDA and SQIVND. From the cysteine up to the phenylalanine, the CDR3 has a length of 13 residues. The entry retains the CDR3 DNA only, 39 bases that are in frame from base 1. Ends trimmed: V by 6 bases, J by 3 bases; bases unmatched to a gene: 5. Libraries were constructed by RT-PCR. The sample was run on an Illumina HiSeq 2500. The public sequencing data were trimmed at Q25 with fastp and processed into clonotypes with MiXCR by TCRdb, which kept only in-frame beta chains. Every CDR3 protein is listed once, alongside the most common genes and DNA of its rows. The sample table shows about 620,000 distinct CDR3 sequences, and about 12% are seen once. The ten largest clones take up roughly a tenth of the sample.

Recombination joined TRBV19 with TRBJ2-7, with TRBD1 matching 7 junction bases. The specimen comprised PBMCs from blood, sampled on the day of vaccination. This TCR derives from a man aged 50-60 years who received an inactivated influenza vaccine. Donor details come from another sample of the same person, matched by shared clones. Read as DNA, the sequence is TGTGCCAGTAGAAACAGGGGCAACTACGAGCAGTACTTC. Protein translation: CASRNRGNYEQYF.